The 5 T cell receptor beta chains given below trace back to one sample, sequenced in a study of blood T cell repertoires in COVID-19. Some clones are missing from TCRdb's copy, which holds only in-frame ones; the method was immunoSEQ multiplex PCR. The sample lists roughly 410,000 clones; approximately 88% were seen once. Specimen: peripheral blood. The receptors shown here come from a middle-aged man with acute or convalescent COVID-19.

The CDR3 spells CASSYSGAATEAFF. DNA for the CDR3: TGTGCCAGCAGTTACTCGGGGGCGGCCACTGAAGCTTTCTTT. The V and J genes are TRBV6-6 and TRBJ1-1, with a weak D call TRBD1 (6 bases). The germline V gene encodes CDR1 MNHNY and CDR2 SVGAGI (reference sequence). The CDR3 is made up of 14 amino acids. The V end lost 0 bases, the J end lost 4 bases, and 9 bases lay between the germline ends.

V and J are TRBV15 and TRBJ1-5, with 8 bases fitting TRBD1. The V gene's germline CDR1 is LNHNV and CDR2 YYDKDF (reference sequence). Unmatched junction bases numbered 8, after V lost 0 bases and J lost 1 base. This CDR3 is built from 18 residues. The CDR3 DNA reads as TGTGCCACCAGCAGAGACTTGGCAGGGGGCGGAAGCAATCAGCCCCAGCATTTT. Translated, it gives CATSRDLAGGGSNQPQHF.

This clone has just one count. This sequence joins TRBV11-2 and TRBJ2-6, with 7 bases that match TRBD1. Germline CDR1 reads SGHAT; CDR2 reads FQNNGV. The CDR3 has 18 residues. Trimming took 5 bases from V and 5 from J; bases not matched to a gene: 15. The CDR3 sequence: CASSPGQEWGWRANVLTF. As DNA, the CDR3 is TGTGCCAGCAGCCCTGGACAGGAGTGGGGCTGGAGGGCCAACGTCCTGACTTTC.

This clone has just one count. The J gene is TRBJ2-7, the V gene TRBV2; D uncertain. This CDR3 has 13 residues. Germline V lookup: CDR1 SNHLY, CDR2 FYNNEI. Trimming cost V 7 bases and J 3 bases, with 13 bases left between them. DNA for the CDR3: TGTGCCAGCACCTACAGAACTCACTACGAGCAGTACTTC. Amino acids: CASTYRTHYEQYF.

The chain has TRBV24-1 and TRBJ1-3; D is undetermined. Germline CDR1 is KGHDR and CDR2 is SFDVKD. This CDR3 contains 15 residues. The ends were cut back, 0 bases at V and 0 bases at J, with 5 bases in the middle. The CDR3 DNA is TGTGCCACCAGTGATTTGCCGTACTCTGGAAACACCATATATTTT. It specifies CATSDLPYSGNTIYF.